A selection of T cell receptor beta chains follows, all from one sample in a study of blood T cell repertoires in COVID-19. TCRdb's table, derived via immunoSEQ multiplex PCR, lists solely in-frame clones and lacks some. The profile shows about 240,000 clones, under 85% of them singletons. The sequencing sample was made of peripheral blood. The receptors originated from a young man who had recovered from COVID-19. Each CDR3 is given with its conserved first and last residue. A D gene is named only where the DNA matches it firmly.

j_gene	len	d_gene	v_gene	CDR3nt	CDR3aa
TRBJ1-2	12	NA	TRBV2	TGTGCCAGCACCTACGGGGTACGAGGCTACACCTTC	CASTYGVRGYTF
TRBJ2-3	13	NA	TRBV7-9	TGTGCCAGCAGCGTCTCCGGCACAGATACGCAGTATTTT	CASSVSGTDTQYF
TRBJ2-3	13	NA	TRBV6-5	TGTGCCAGCAGGGACATCCTCACAGATACGCAGTATTTT	CASRDILTDTQYF
TRBJ2-3	17	TRBD2	TRBV28	TGTGCCAGCAGTTTATCAGAGCGGGGGTGGGACACAGATACGCAGTATTTT	CASSLSERGWDTDTQYF
TRBJ1-2	13	NA	TRBV5-4	TGTGCCAGCAGCCCCGCCGCGACATATGGCTACACCTTC	CASSPAATYGYTF
TRBJ1-2	18	TRBD1	TRBV23-1	TGCGCCAGCAGTCAATCGCCCAACAGGGGGCGCGAGTTTCCTGGCTACACCTTC	CASSQSPNRGREFPGYTF
TRBJ1-1	14	TRBD1	TRBV5-1	TGCGCCAGCAGCCCAATGGACAGGGGTACTGAAGCTTTCTTT	CASSPMDRGTEAFF
TRBJ2-1	18	TRBD2	TRBV2	TGTGCCAGCAGAGCGGGACTAGCGGGGGTACCCTCCTACAATGAGCAGTTCTTC	CASRAGLAGVPSYNEQFF
TRBJ1-6	15	NA	TRBV4-2	TGTGCCAGCAGCCAAGCGATCGGAGATTATTCACCCCTCCACTTT	CASSQAIGDYSPLHF
TRBJ1-1	12	NA	TRBV24-1	TGTGCCACCAGTTCGGGGAACACTGAAGCTTTCTTT	CATSSGNTEAFF
TRBJ1-2	14	NA	TRBV19	TGTGCCAGTAGTATAAGTTCCGGAGATGGTGGCTACACCTTC	CASSISSGDGGYTF